Shown below are 27 T cell receptor beta chains from a single sample sequenced in a study of T cells in Graves' hyperthyroidism and ophthalmopathy. The TCR beta CDR3 regions underwent amplification using RNA transcripts as the source. RT-PCR in the first round (using the HTBI primer set) targeted the TCR CDR3. MiXCR, applied by TCRdb to the multiplex PCR reads, yields one record per CDR3 protein. Found here are more than 500,000 distinct CDR3 sequences, 15% to 20% of them singletons; the top ten hold 3% to 4%. Sequenced: blood. The receptor source for this set is a woman aged 25 to 39 with Graves' hyperthyroidism.

At least ten counts were recorded for this clonotype. This rearrangement joins TRBV12-3 or TRBV12-4 to TRBJ2-7, with 10 bases matching TRBD1. V was clipped by 6 bases and J by 6 bases; unmatched bases: 8. The CDR3 runs to 14 residues. For the CDR3, the DNA is TGTGCCAGCAGGTTGACAGGGGGCGGGAGCGAGCAGTACTTC. Translation gives CASRLTGGGSEQYF.

This clonotype was detected many times. The J gene is TRBJ2-2, the V gene TRBV7-6, with TRBD2 identical over 13 bases. Germline V CDR1 and CDR2: SGHVS, FNYEAQ. The length of the CDR3 is 16 residues. Trimming took 1 base from V and 7 from J; bases not matched to a gene: 3. The CDR3 DNA follows: TGTGCCAGCAGCTTAGAAGGACTAGCGGGAGTCGGGGAGCTGTTTTTT. Residues: CASSLEGLAGVGELFF.

A few counts support this clonotype. In nucleotides, the CDR3 is TGTGCCAGCAGCTGGGGGACAGGGAACAATCAGCCCCAGCATTTT. As protein: CASSWGTGNNQPQHF. The rearrangement uses TRBV13 and TRBJ1-5; 9 nucleotides line up with TRBD1. The V and J ends lost 4 bases and 3 bases, in that order; junction bases with no gene match: 4. CDR3 length: 15 amino acids. Germline CDR1 and CDR2: PRHDT and FYEKMQ (reference sequence).

This clonotype has a count of ten or more. The chain is built from TRBV29-1 and TRBJ2-5; D remains ambiguous. The CDR3 runs to 17 residues. V was trimmed by 4 bases and J by 2 bases, leaving 23 bases between them. Germline-derived CDR1 and CDR2 are SQVTM and ANQGSEA. The CDR3 DNA is TGCAGCGTTGGTTCCGTTTCGGTCAGGCCCTTTCAAGAGACCCAGTACTTC. It yields the protein CSVGSVSVRPFQETQYF. The full variable domain, its missing parts supplied by reference TRBV29-1 and TRBJ2-5, is SAVISQKPSRDICQRGTSLTIQCQVDSQVTMMFWYRQQPGQSLTLIATANQGSEATYESGFVIDKFPISRPNLTFSTLTVSNMSPEDSSIYLCSVGSVSVRPFQETQYFGPGTRLLVL.

This clonotype was seen ten or more times. The chain is built from TRBV19 and TRBJ1-1; D is ambiguous. The germline V gene encodes CDR1 LNHDA and CDR2 SQIVND (reference sequence). Trimming removed 7 bases from V and 2 bases from J, with 14 bases in between. The CDR3 length is 14 residues. The CDR3 bases are TGTGCCAGTACCCCCTGGGAGGGCAACACTGAAGCTTTCTTT. It specifies CASTPWEGNTEAFF.

This clonotype has ten or more counts. The rearrangement links TRBV30 to TRBJ1-5, with unresolved D. The CDR3 loop spans 13 amino acids. With 2 bases removed from V and 3 bases from J, the gap between germline ends came to 8 bases. Germline-derived CDR1 and CDR2 are GTSNPN and SVGIG (reference sequence). In DNA form, the CDR3 reads TGTGCCTGGAGTCTTAGGGACAATCAGCCCCAGCATTTT. It yields the protein CAWSLRDNQPQHF.

This clonotype has a handful of counts. The chain couples TRBV20-1 to TRBJ2-7; 8 positions match TRBD2. The J segment lost 4 bases and the V segment lost 2 bases, leaving 4 bases of the junction unmatched. Germline CDR1 and CDR2: DFQATT and SNEGSKA (reference sequence). The CDR3 spans 13 residues. The CDR3 bases are TGCAGTGCTAGAATAGCGGGAAGGTACGAGCAGTACTTC. This sequence encodes CSARIAGRYEQYF.

The table lists this clonotype with many counts. This chain uses TRBV13 with TRBJ2-7; 8 nucleotides line up with TRBD1. CDR1 and CDR2 from the germline V gene are PRHDT and FYEKMQ (reference sequence). J gave up 4 bases and V 5 bases, and 16 bases lay outside the gene matches. This CDR3 spans 17 amino acids. The CDR3 DNA sequence: TGTGCCAGCAGCGGATTGACAGGGGCCGTTCCCCGGTACGAGCAGTACTTC. The encoded protein is CASSGLTGAVPRYEQYF.

The CDR3 coding sequence is TGCAGTGTATGGGGGAGTACAGATACGCAGTATTTT. Translation gives CSVWGSTDTQYF. This chain connects TRBV20-1 to TRBJ2-3; D is perhaps TRBD1 or TRBD2 (5 bases each). Trimming took off 7 bases at V and 3 bases at J, with 11 bases between the two ends. Germline loops: CDR1 DFQATT, CDR2 SNEGSKA (reference sequence). CDR3 length equals 12 residues.

This clonotype was observed a handful of times. The chain joins TRBV7-2 to TRBJ1-2; D uncertain. Germline V gene lookup returns CDR1 SGHTA and CDR2 FQGNSA. The V gene lost 5 bases and the J gene lost 5 bases, with 18 bases spanning the gap. The CDR3 spans 15 residues. CDR3 sequence reads: CASSPNLGFRYGYTF. CDR3 coding DNA: TGTGCCAGCAGCCCTAACCTTGGGTTTCGGTATGGCTACACCTTC.

This clonotype was picked up many times. This chain joins TRBV18 and TRBJ2-5; D may match TRBD1 or TRBD2 (5 bases each). The germline V and J ends were trimmed by 2 bases and 7 bases, with 14 bases remaining between them. Per the germline V gene, CDR1 is KGHSH and CDR2 is LQKENI. The CDR3 consists of 14 residues. CDR3: CASSPTQGGGTQYF. CDR3 nucleotides: TGTGCCAGCTCACCAACGCAGGGTGGAGGGACCCAGTACTTC.

In this sample, this clonotype turned up a few times. V is TRBV12-3 or TRBV12-4 and J is TRBJ2-2; D uncertain. V dropped 7 bases and J dropped 5 bases, with 14 bases sitting between them. The CDR3 is 14 residues long. Here the CDR3 DNA reads TGTGCCAGCACGCCCGCGGATTTTACCGGGGAGCTGTTTTTT. This codes for CASTPADFTGELFF.

This clonotype was observed at least ten times. The chain couples TRBV28 to TRBJ2-1; 8 bases are shared with TRBD2. CDR1 and CDR2 (germline): MDHEN, SYDVKM. This CDR3 region has 15 residues. Trimming at V came to 7 bases and at J to 2 bases, leaving 7 bases not matched to a gene. The chain's CDR3 is CASTSSGSPYNEQFF. CDR3 DNA sequence: TGTGCCAGCACCTCGAGCGGGAGCCCCTACAATGAGCAGTTCTTC.

The sample holds many counts of this clonotype. The chain couples TRBV27 to TRBJ2-7; 12 nucleotides line up with TRBD2. V shed 4 bases and J 5 bases; nucleotides not matched to a gene: 3. There are 14 residues in the CDR3. In germline, CDR1 is MNHEY, CDR2 SMNVEV (reference sequence). This CDR3 is CASSSPSGRDEQYF. In DNA form, the CDR3 reads TGTGCCAGCAGTTCTCCTAGCGGGAGGGACGAGCAGTACTTC.

This clonotype has at least ten counts. The chain joins TRBV11-2 to TRBJ2-7, with D possibly TRBD2 on 6 matching bases. V was trimmed by 4 bases and J by 3 bases, leaving 19 bases between them. The CDR3 length is 16 residues. Per germline, CDR1 SGHAT and CDR2 FQNNGV. CDR3 protein: CASSSSRVAAFYEQYF. CDR3 bases: TGTGCCAGCAGCTCGAGCCGTGTAGCGGCCTTCTACGAGCAGTACTTC.

This clonotype was seen at least ten times. The chain carries TRBV28 and TRBJ2-3; 10 nucleotides agree with TRBD2. The CDR3 totals 16 residues. V was clipped by 6 bases and J by 6 bases; unmatched bases: 12. CDR1 and CDR2 from the germline V gene are MDHEN and SYDVKM. CDR3 region: CASSPPSGSAFDTQYF. The CDR3 coding sequence is TGTGCCAGCAGCCCTCCTAGCGGGAGCGCCTTTGATACGCAGTATTTT.

This clonotype came up many times. The chain is built from TRBV12-3 or TRBV12-4 and TRBJ2-1; D is possibly TRBD1 (6 bases). V lost 6 bases and J 1 base, leaving 13 bases between the germline ends. The CDR3 loop spans 15 amino acids. The CDR3 DNA reads TGTGCCAGCAGCATAGGGGGAACGTCCTACAATGAGCAGTTCTTC. Amino acids: CASSIGGTSYNEQFF.

In its sample, this clonotype was seen many times. V gene TRBV7-3 combines with J gene TRBJ2-1, with a tentative D call TRBD2 (5 bases). CDR1 and CDR2 (germline): SGHTA, FQGTGA. Between the trimmed V and J ends, which lost 5 bases and 12 bases, there was a span of 14 bases. The CDR3 contains 12 residues. The CDR3 loop reads CASSGAAGVQFF. The CDR3 nucleotides are TGTGCCAGCAGCGGAGCGGCCGGGGTGCAGTTCTTC.

This sequence joins TRBV6-1 and TRBJ2-3; D remains ambiguous. This CDR3 spans 12 amino acids. Germline lookup yields CDR1 MNHNS and CDR2 SASEGT. V was trimmed by 3 bases and J by 8 bases, leaving 9 bases between them. The CDR3 reads CASSDFLGTQYF. The CDR3 DNA sequence: TGTGCCAGCAGTGATTTTTTAGGTACGCAGTATTTT.

This clonotype occurred many times. The chain uses TRBV7-2 and TRBJ2-7; 10 nucleotides line up with TRBD2. CDR1 SGHTA and CDR2 FQGNSA come from the germline V gene. Trimming took 6 bases from V and 1 from J; bases not matched to a gene: 9. The CDR3 covers 16 residues. CDR3 residues: CASSGGPSGRSYEQYF. The DNA for the CDR3 is TGTGCCAGCAGTGGGGGTCCTAGCGGGAGATCCTACGAGCAGTACTTC.

This clonotype was detected many times. The chain combines TRBV24-1 with TRBJ2-1, with 9 nucleotides matching TRBD2. The CDR3 runs to 17 residues. Germline V gene data show CDR1 as KGHDR and CDR2 as SFDVKD. V shed 0 bases and J 6 bases; nucleotides not matched to a gene: 8. CDR3 nucleotides: TGTGCCACCAGTGATTTGGGACTAGCGCAAGGGGTCAATGAGCAGTTCTTC. Translating it yields CATSDLGLAQGVNEQFF.

This clonotype was seen ten or more times. The chain is built from TRBV2 and TRBJ2-1; TRBD2 matches at 11 bases. With 6 bases clipped from V and 6 bases from J, the junction kept 10 bases outside the gene matches. Germline V gene lookup returns CDR1 SNHLY and CDR2 FYNNEI. The CDR3 is made up of 16 amino acids. The CDR3 is CASSPTSGTGVNEQFF. CDR3 sequence (DNA): TGTGCCAGCAGCCCGACTAGCGGGACCGGCGTCAATGAGCAGTTCTTC.

Only a few counts were recorded for this clonotype. The CDR3 coding sequence is TGTGCCAGCAGCGAGAGGACTGGGCCCCAAGAGACCCAGTACTTC. It translates to CASSERTGPQETQYF. The chain uses TRBV9 and TRBJ2-5, with D perhaps matching TRBD2 (5 bases). The germline V and J ends were trimmed by 3 bases and 1 base, with 13 bases remaining between them. The CDR3 has 15 residues. Looked up from germline, CDR1 is SGDLS and CDR2 is YYNGEE.

This clonotype was detected many times. The chain is built from TRBV3-1 and TRBJ2-5; D perhaps matches TRBD1 (6 bases). V shed 2 bases and J shed 5 bases, with 12 bases lying between them. The CDR3 spans 14 residues. Germline CDR1 is LGHDT and CDR2 is YNNKEL (reference sequence). The CDR3 region is CASSQTGLRETQYF. The CDR3 DNA is TGTGCCAGCAGCCAAACAGGGCTTCGCGAGACCCAGTACTTC.

This clonotype was found many times. The rearrangement joins TRBV28 to TRBJ2-7; 7 nucleotides agree with TRBD1. CDR3 size: 13 residues. Germline V gives CDR1 MDHEN, CDR2 SYDVKM. The trim removed 6 bases at V and 3 bases at J, leaving 5 bases unmatched. This chain's CDR3 is CASRRDSDYEQYF. As DNA, the CDR3 is TGTGCCAGCAGGAGGGACAGTGACTACGAGCAGTACTTC. Full variable domain (remainder filled in from reference TRBV28 and TRBJ2-7): DVKVTQSSRYLVKRTGEKVFLECVQDMDHENMFWYRQDPGLGLRLIYFSYDVKMKEKGDIPEGYSVSREKKERFSLILESASTNQTSMYLCASRRDSDYEQYFGPGTRLTVT.

V is TRBV6-1 and J is TRBJ2-3; 9 bases agree with TRBD1. There are 18 residues in the CDR3. V dropped 6 bases and J dropped 1; count of bases not matched to a gene: 14. Germline V gene lookup returns CDR1 MNHNS and CDR2 SASEGT. The CDR3 sequence: CASSPTTRDRARTDTQYF. The CDR3 coding sequence is TGTGCCAGCAGCCCCACGACCCGGGACAGGGCTCGCACAGATACGCAGTATTTT.

This clonotype turned up a few times. V gene TRBV3-1 combines with J gene TRBJ2-5, with 13 bases identical to TRBD2. Germline CDR1 is LGHDT and CDR2 is YNNKEL (reference sequence). There are 16 residues in the CDR3. The V and J ends lost 1 base and 4 bases, in that order; junction bases with no gene match: 3. CDR3 nucleotide sequence: TGTGCCAGCAGCCAAGTGGGGACTAGCGGGACAGAGACCCAGTACTTC. This translates into CASSQVGTSGTETQYF.